This T cell receptor (beta chain) was identified in a study of blood T cell repertoires in COVID-19. Study summary: Samples came from the United States, Italy and Spain, spanning acute and convalescent COVID-19. PBMCs, B-cell-depleted T cells, or T cells were the source of the cDNA or gDNA that made up the material.

Trimming cost V 0 bases and J 2 bases, with 11 bases left between them. In germline, CDR1 is SGHNT, CDR2 YENEEA. The length of the CDR3 is 16 residues. As processed by the authors: Nucleated cell counts were estimated from reference gene primer amplification. Profiled with immunoSEQ multiplex PCR; TCRdb holds only in-frame clones, not every one. V and J calls and clone size are those listed in that table; D and trimming were worked out from the DNA. The top ten clones hold more than 3% of a sample with more than 300,000 clones, about 93% of them seen once. The V and J genes are TRBV11-3 and TRBJ1-3; D gene ambiguous. The specimen sequenced was peripheral blood. The receptor comes from a woman between 18 and 29 years old who had recovered from COVID-19. The CDR3 protein is CASSLDLSGTGNTIYF. The CDR3 DNA is TGTGCCAGCAGCTTAGATTTGTCAGGCACTGGAAACACCATATATTTT.